This entry is about one T cell receptor beta chain. What it recognizes is unknown. This specimen comes from a study of circulating tumor DNA in untreated peripheral T-cell lymphoma. Regarding the study as a whole: Tumor-specific clonotypes: identified in 75% to 80% of patients, 85% to 90% of baseline tissues.

TCRdb's table, derived via immunoSEQ multiplex PCR, lists solely in-frame clones and lacks some. The table shows several thousand clones, with roughly 66% occurring only once. This tumor tissue came from a pretreatment baseline collection. There are 12 residues in the CDR3. Germline lookup yields CDR1 LGHNT and CDR2 FRNRAP. V lost 0 bases and J lost 7, with 6 bases in between. V and J are TRBV12-5 and TRBJ1-1, with D tentatively TRBD1 (6 bases). Sequenced input: tumor tissue. This clonotype originated in a human donor with peripheral T-cell lymphoma. The CDR3 region is CASGLVQGEAFF. The CDR3 DNA sequence: TGTGCTAGTGGTTTGGTACAGGGTGAAGCTTTCTTT.